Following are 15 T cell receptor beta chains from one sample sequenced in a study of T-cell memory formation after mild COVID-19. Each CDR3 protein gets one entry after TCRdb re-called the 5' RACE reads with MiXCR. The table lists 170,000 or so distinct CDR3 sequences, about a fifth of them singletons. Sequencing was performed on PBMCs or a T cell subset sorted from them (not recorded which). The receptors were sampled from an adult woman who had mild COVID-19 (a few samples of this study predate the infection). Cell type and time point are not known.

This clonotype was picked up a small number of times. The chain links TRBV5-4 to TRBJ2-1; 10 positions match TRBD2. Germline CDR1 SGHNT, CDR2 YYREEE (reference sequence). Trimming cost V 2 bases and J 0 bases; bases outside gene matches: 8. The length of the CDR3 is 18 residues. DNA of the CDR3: TGTGCCAGCAGCTTTAGGGGACTAGCGCCCGACTCCTACAATGAGCAGTTCTTC. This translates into CASSFRGLAPDSYNEQFF.

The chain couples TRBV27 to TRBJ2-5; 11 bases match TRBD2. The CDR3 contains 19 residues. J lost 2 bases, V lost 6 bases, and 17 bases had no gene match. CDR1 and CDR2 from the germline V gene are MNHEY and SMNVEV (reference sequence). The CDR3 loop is CASRRTGTSGLGTQETQYF. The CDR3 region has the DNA TGTGCCAGCAGGAGGACCGGGACTAGCGGTCTGGGGACTCAAGAGACCCAGTACTTC.

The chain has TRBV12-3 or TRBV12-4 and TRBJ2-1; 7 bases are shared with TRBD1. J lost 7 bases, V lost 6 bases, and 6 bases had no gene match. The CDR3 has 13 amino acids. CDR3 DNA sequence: TGTGCCAGCAGCAAGGGACAGCCAAATGAGCAGTTCTTC. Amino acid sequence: CASSKGQPNEQFF.

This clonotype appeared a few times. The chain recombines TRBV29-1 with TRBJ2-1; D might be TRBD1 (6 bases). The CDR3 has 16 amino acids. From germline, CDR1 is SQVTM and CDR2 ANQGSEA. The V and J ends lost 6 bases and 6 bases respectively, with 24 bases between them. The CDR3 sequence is CSVIPQGQGWVNEQFF. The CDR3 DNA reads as TGCAGCGTGATACCTCAGGGGCAGGGGTGGGTCAATGAGCAGTTCTTC.

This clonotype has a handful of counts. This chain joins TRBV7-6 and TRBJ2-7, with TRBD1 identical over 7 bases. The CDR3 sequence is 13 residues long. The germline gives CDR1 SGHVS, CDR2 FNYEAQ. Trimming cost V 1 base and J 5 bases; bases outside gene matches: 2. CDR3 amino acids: CASSLGGGHEQYF. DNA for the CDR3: TGTGCCAGCAGCTTAGGAGGGGGCCACGAGCAGTACTTC.

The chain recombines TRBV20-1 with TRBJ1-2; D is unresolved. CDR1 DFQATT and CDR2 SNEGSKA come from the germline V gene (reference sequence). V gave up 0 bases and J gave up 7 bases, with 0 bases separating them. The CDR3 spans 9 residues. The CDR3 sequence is CSARDGYTF. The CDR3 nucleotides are TGCAGTGCTAGAGATGGCTACACCTTC.

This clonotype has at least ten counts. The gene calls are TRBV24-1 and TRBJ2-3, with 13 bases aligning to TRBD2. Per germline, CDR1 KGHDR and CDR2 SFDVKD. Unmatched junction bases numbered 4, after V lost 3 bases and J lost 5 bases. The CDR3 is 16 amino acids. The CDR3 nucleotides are TGTGCCACCAGTGATCCCGGGACTAGCGGGAAAGATACGCAGTATTTT. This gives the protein CATSDPGTSGKDTQYF.

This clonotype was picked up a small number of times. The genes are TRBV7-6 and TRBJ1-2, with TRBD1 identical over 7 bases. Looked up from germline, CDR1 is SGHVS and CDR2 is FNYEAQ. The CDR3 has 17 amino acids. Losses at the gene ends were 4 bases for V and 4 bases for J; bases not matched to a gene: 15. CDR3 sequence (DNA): TGTGCCAGCAGCTCCGAGGCACAGGGGCAGGCACCCTATGGCTACACCTTC. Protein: CASSSEAQGQAPYGYTF.

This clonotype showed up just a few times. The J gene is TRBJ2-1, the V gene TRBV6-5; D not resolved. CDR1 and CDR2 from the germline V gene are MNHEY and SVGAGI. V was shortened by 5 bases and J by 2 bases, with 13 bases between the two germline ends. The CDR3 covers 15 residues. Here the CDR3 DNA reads TGTGCCAGCAGTATCGACACTGGACCCTACAATGAGCAGTTCTTC. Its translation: CASSIDTGPYNEQFF.

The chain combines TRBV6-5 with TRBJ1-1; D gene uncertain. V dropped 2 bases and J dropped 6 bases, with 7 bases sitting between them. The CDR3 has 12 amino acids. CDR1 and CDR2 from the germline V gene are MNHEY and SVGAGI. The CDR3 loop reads CASSYPSAEAFF. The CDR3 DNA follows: TGTGCCAGCAGTTACCCGTCGGCTGAAGCTTTCTTT.

CDR3 nucleotide sequence: TGTGCCAGCAGCTTGGGGGGTAGGAATGGCTACACCTTC. The encoded protein is CASSLGGRNGYTF. The chain joins TRBV5-6 to TRBJ1-2; D is uncertain. The CDR3 has 13 amino acids. The V end lost 0 bases, the J end lost 6 bases, and 9 bases lay between the germline ends. Germline V lookup: CDR1 SGHDT, CDR2 YYEEEE. The full variable domain, rest sourced from reference TRBV5-6 and TRBJ1-2, is DAGVTQSPTHLIKTRGQQVTLRCSPKSGHDTVSWYQQALGQGPQFIFQYYEEEERQRGNFPDRFSGHQFPNYSSELNVNALLLGDSALYLCASSLGGRNGYTFGSGTRLTVV.

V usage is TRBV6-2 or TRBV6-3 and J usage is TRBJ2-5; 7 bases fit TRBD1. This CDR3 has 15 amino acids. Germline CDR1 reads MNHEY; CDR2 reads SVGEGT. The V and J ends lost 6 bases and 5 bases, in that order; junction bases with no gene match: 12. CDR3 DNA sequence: TGTGCCAGCAGGCTCGGGACAGTGCCATGGGAGACCCAGTACTTC. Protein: CASRLGTVPWETQYF.

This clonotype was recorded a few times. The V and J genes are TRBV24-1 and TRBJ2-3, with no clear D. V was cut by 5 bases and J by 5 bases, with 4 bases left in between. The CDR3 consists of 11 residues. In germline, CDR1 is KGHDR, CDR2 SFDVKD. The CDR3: CATSVGDTQYF. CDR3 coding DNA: TGTGCCACCAGTGTGGGAGATACGCAGTATTTT.

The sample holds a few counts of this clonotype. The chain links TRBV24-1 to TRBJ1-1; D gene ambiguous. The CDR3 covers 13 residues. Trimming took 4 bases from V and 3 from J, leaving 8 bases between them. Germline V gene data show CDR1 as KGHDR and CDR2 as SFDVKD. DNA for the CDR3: TGTGCCACCAGTGACTCGTCGTACACTGAAGCTTTCTTT. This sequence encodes CATSDSSYTEAFF.

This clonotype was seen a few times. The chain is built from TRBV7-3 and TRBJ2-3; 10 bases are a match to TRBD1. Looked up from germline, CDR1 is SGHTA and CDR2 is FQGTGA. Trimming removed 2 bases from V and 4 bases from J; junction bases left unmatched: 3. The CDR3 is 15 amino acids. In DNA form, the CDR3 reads TGTGCCAGCAGCTTACAAGGACAGGGGGCAGATACGCAGTATTTT. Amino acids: CASSLQGQGADTQYF.